Below, 4 T cell receptor beta chains from the same sample are listed, as sequenced in a study of cytomegalovirus exposure and HLA in healthy donors. Profiling relied on immunoSEQ multiplex PCR, and the TCRdb table lists in-frame clones only, not all of them. The sample has 100,000 to 150,000 clones, about nine tenths seen once; the top ten hold 1.5% to 2.5%. Input material: PBMCs. Every receptor here comes from a woman younger than 35 in good health and CMV-seronegative.

The rearrangement joins TRBV10-3 to TRBJ2-3; 7 positions match TRBD2. Trimming took 6 bases from V and 2 from J; bases not matched to a gene: 8. The germline gives CDR1 ENHRY, CDR2 SYGVKD. The CDR3 is 15 residues long. The CDR3: CAIRVGLAATDTQYF. The CDR3 DNA reads as TGTGCCATCAGGGTTGGCCTAGCGGCCACAGATACGCAGTATTTT.

The chain recombines TRBV6-5 with TRBJ1-3, with D tentatively TRBD1 (5 bases). Trimming cost V 0 bases and J 0 bases, with 9 bases left between them. The CDR3 length is 16 residues. CDR1 is MNHEY and CDR2 is SVGAGI in the germline V gene. The CDR3 protein is CASSYSRGSSGNTIYF. CDR3 in DNA: TGTGCCAGCAGTTACTCTAGGGGAAGCTCTGGAAACACCATATATTTT.

CDR3: CASSKDRASYGYTF. In DNA, the CDR3 is TGTGCCAGCAGCAAAGACAGGGCCTCCTATGGCTACACCTTC. V usage is TRBV6-5 and J usage is TRBJ1-2, with TRBD1 identical over 7 bases. Germline V CDR1 and CDR2: MNHEY, SVGAGI. With 6 bases clipped from V and 4 bases from J, the junction kept 8 bases outside the gene matches. The CDR3 contains 14 residues.

This clone was counted a single time. The gene calls are TRBV7-6 and TRBJ1-1; D gene uncertain. This CDR3 contains 16 residues. Germline V CDR1 and CDR2: SGHVS, FNYEAQ. Trimming stripped 3 bases from V and 0 bases from J, with 14 bases between. CDR3 sequence (DNA): TGTGCCAGCAGCTTTTTGGTTGACATACTGAACACTGAAGCTTTCTTT. Encoded protein: CASSFLVDILNTEAFF.